This TCR beta chain was documented in a study of identical twins. TCRdb redid the calling of the 5' RACE reads with MiXCR, one entry per CDR3 protein. The repertoire holds more than 600,000 distinct CDR3 sequences, with about 20% as singletons. The CDR3 length is 14 residues. Germline V gene data show CDR1 as KGHSH and CDR2 as LQKENI. V was clipped by 6 bases and J by 11 bases; unmatched bases: 12. General study points: Abundant beta clonotypes from cord blood bore fewer insertions; memory repertoires lacked this pattern. Out-of-frame alpha sequences shared by twins were enriched for low generation probability.

About this clonotype itself: Its target is unknown.

This sample also belongs to another study, concerning T cells expressing NK-cell markers. From that report: The authors applied an anti-gamma-delta TCR antibody in several experiments, and it restricted sorting to alpha-beta TCR T cells. There were a few donors in whom these clonotypes also led the CD3+CD56-NKG2C+ fraction.

V is TRBV18 and J is TRBJ1-1, with 10 bases fitting TRBD1. The sample was PBMCs. The receptor comes from a woman between 18 and 29 years old in good health. CDR3 DNA sequence: TGTGCCAGCTCCCCGACAGGGGGCCCTTCCTATGCTTTCTTT. Residues: CASSPTGGPSYAFF.